Listed below are T cell receptor beta chains from one sample, sequenced in a study of T cell changes during pregnancy in multiple sclerosis. TCRdb keeps only in-frame clones here, not all; method: immunoSEQ multiplex PCR. This sample has some 110,000 clones, with 92% found just once. Sequenced material: peripheral blood, taken in the third trimester of pregnancy. The source of these receptors is a female donor with multiple sclerosis, enrolled in a pregnancy study. CDR3s include the opening cysteine and the closing phenylalanine or tryptophan. Fields, in order: V gene, J gene, CDR3 protein.

V: TRBV9
J: TRBJ1-5
CDR3: CASSVVGPSGQDRVVCNQPQHF

V: TRBV6-1
J: TRBJ1-1
CDR3: CASSGTGGWGTEAFF

V: TRBV18
J: TRBJ2-5
CDR3: CASSPRISGQGGETQYF

V: TRBV10-3
J: TRBJ2-3
CDR3: CAISDAGLGTDTQYF

V: TRBV19
J: TRBJ2-2
CDR3: CASRAGRDRDETGTGELFF

V: TRBV7-8
J: TRBJ2-3
CDR3: CASSFNGGRRTDTQYF

V: TRBV6-5
J: TRBJ1-2
CDR3: CASRSGSIYGYTF

V: TRBV29-1
J: NA
CDR3: CSARVTVQSYEQYF

V: TRBV10-2
J: TRBJ2-7
CDR3: CASRGRGREQYF

V: TRBV9
J: TRBJ2-5
CDR3: CASSPSGGARETQYF

V: TRBV19
J: TRBJ1-4
CDR3: CASSLRFTPPFNEKLFF

V: TRBV5-1
J: TRBJ2-2
CDR3: CASRDSPNTGELFF

V: TRBV6-4
J: TRBJ2-7
CDR3: CASRTLLAGVFHEQYF